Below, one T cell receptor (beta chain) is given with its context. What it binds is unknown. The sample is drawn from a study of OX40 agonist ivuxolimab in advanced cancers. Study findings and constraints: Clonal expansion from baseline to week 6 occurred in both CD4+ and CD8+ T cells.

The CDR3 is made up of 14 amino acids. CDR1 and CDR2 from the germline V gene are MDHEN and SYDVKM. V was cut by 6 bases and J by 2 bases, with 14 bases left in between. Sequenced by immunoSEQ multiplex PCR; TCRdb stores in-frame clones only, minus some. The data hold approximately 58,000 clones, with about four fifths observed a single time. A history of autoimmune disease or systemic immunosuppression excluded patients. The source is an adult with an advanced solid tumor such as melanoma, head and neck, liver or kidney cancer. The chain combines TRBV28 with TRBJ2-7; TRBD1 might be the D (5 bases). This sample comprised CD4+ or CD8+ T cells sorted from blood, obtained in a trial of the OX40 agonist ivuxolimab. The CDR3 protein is CASSTLRAAYEQYF. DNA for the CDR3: TGTGCCAGCAGCACGCTCAGGGCCGCCTACGAGCAGTACTTC.